Each of the 14 T cell receptor beta chains below was sequenced from the same sample in a study of T cell responses to AZD1222 COVID-19 vaccine (dated by TCRdb to the early 2020s). The library came from the immunoSEQ multiplex PCR assay. This is the immuneACCESS table as TCRdb keeps it, with only in-frame sequences that have V and J called. A part of the clones is gone; compared with another copy, unresolved V genes explain less than half, and the rest is unexplained. In all, the sample holds 150,000 or so clones, and about nine tenths of those were seen once. Together, the top ten hold roughly 6.2% of the sample. What the time point label conveys for this sample: about 28 days (+/-7) after the second vaccine dose. Sequenced material: peripheral blood, taken 28 days after the second AZD1222 dose. The receptors originated from an adult who received the AZD1222 COVID-19 vaccine.

The rearrangement uses TRBV7-8 and TRBJ1-2; 8 nucleotides line up with TRBD1. Germline trimming cut 5 bases from V and 7 bases from J; bases unmatched to any gene: 6. This CDR3 comprises 13 residues. Looked up from germline, CDR1 is SGHVS and CDR2 is FQNEAQ. In nucleotides, the CDR3 is TGTGCCAGCAGCGACAGGGGTCACGGTGGCTACACCTTC. Translating it yields CASSDRGHGGYTF. The full variable domain, in which reference TRBV7-8 and TRBJ1-2 provide the parts outside the CDR3, is GAGVSQSPRYKVAKRGQDVALRCDPISGHVSLFWYQQALGQGPEFLTYFQNEAQLDKSGLPSDRFFAERPEGSVSTLKIQRTQQEDSAVYLCASSDRGHGGYTFGSGTRLTVV.

V and J are TRBV6-2 or TRBV6-3 and TRBJ2-7; D may be TRBD2 (6 bases). The V gene lost 3 bases and the J gene lost 4 bases, with 10 bases spanning the gap. The CDR3 is 13 amino acids. Germline CDR1 and CDR2: MNHEY and SVGEGT. Written as DNA, the CDR3 is TGTGCCAGCAGTTATGGACTATCGTACGAGCAGTACTTC. It is translated as CASSYGLSYEQYF.

The chain combines TRBV3-1 (or the pseudogene TRBV3-2) with TRBJ2-7, with D tentatively TRBD2 (6 bases). Germline V CDR1 and CDR2: LGHDT, YNNKEL (reference sequence). The V end was cut by 1 base, the J end by 0 bases, with 10 bases between. CDR3 length: 15 amino acids. The CDR3 nucleotides read TGTGCCAGCAGCCAAGGGGGGGTCAGCTCCTACGAGCAGTACTTC. This gives the protein CASSQGGVSSYEQYF.

The V and J genes are TRBV24-1 and TRBJ1-1, with D unclear. Trimming pared 4 bases from V and 7 bases from J, leaving 12 bases between. The CDR3 loop spans 13 amino acids. Germline V lookup: CDR1 KGHDR, CDR2 SFDVKD. CDR3 amino acids: CATSDSWRNEAFF. The DNA for the CDR3 is TGTGCCACCAGTGACTCCTGGAGGAATGAAGCTTTCTTT.

The chain is built from TRBV28 and TRBJ2-7; D perhaps matches TRBD1 (5 bases). The CDR3 loop spans 15 amino acids. Trimming stripped 2 bases from V and 6 bases from J, with 17 bases between. Germline CDR1 is MDHEN and CDR2 is SYDVKM. The CDR3 region is CASSLAASGGAEQYF. The CDR3 DNA is TGTGCCAGCAGTTTAGCGGCCTCTGGTGGGGCCGAGCAGTACTTC.

The CDR3, as DNA: TGTGCCAGCCGGGAGGGGAGGGTCTATGGCTACACCTTC. Amino acid sequence: CASREGRVYGYTF. The J gene is TRBJ1-2, the V gene TRBV28; D might be TRBD1 (5 bases). The V gene's germline CDR1 is MDHEN and CDR2 SYDVKM. CDR3 size: 13 residues. The V gene lost 8 bases and the J gene lost 4 bases, with 14 bases spanning the gap.

The chain links TRBV2 to TRBJ2-2; D is unclear. The length of the CDR3 is 14 residues. Germline assignment: CDR1 SNHLY and CDR2 FYNNEI. Between the trimmed V and J ends, which lost 6 bases and 3 bases, there was a span of 11 bases. The CDR3 is CASRPVRDTGELFF. CDR3 DNA: TGTGCCAGCAGGCCCGTCCGGGACACCGGGGAGCTGTTTTTT.

V gene TRBV7-3 combines with J gene TRBJ1-6; 9 positions match TRBD1. This CDR3 has 16 amino acids. Germline values: CDR1 SGHTA, CDR2 FQGTGA. The V and J ends lost 3 bases and 10 bases, in that order; junction bases with no gene match: 10. For the CDR3, the DNA is TGTGCCAGCAGCTTGAACCGACAGGGGGTGGGCTCACCCCTCCACTTT. Its protein product is CASSLNRQGVGSPLHF. Filled out from reference TRBV7-3 and TRBJ1-6, the complete variable domain reads GAGVSQTPSNKVTEKGKYVELRCDPISGHTALYWYRQSLGQGPEFLIYFQGTGAADDSGLPNDRFFAVRPEGSVSTLKIQRTERGDSAVYLCASSLNRQGVGSPLHFGNGTRLTVT.

This clone was counted once. The chain carries TRBV6-5 and TRBJ1-3; TRBD1 matches at 7 bases. The CDR3 consists of 14 residues. V shed 6 bases, J shed 4 bases, and the junction held 6 bases outside the gene matches. Germline V gene lookup returns CDR1 MNHEY and CDR2 SVGAGI. CDR3 amino acids: CASRAGTAGNTIYF. The CDR3 bases are TGTGCCAGCAGAGCCGGGACAGCAGGAAACACCATATATTTT.

The V gene is TRBV4-2, the J gene TRBJ2-7, with D maybe TRBD2 (7 bases). Looked up from germline, CDR1 is LGHNA and CDR2 is YNFKEQ. CDR3 length: 15 residues. Trimming took 4 bases from V and 3 from J, leaving 16 bases between them. This CDR3 is CASSPGGGRDYEQYF. The CDR3 DNA reads as TGTGCCAGCAGCCCGGGCGGGGGCAGAGACTACGAGCAGTACTTC.

The J gene is TRBJ1-2, the V gene TRBV7-3; no firm D call. The CDR3 totals 15 residues. The germline V and J ends were trimmed by 5 bases and 1 base, with 14 bases remaining between them. The germline CDR1 and CDR2 sequences are SGHTA and FQGTGA. CDR3 sequence (DNA): TGTGCCAGCAGCCCAACGGCAGGCTTTAACTATGGCTACACCTTC. This encodes CASSPTAGFNYGYTF.

This clone was detected only once. The gene calls are TRBV9 and TRBJ2-1, with 11 bases fitting TRBD2. The V gene's germline CDR1 is SGDLS and CDR2 YYNGEE. V trimming: 0 bases; J trimming: 6 bases; junction bases outside the gene matches: 2. CDR3 length: 15 amino acids. The CDR3 protein is CASSVVLAGGNEQFF. CDR3 DNA: TGTGCCAGCAGCGTAGTCCTAGCGGGAGGCAATGAGCAGTTCTTC.

V gene TRBV28 combines with J gene TRBJ1-2; TRBD1 matches 8 bases. Germline CDR1 and CDR2: MDHEN and SYDVKM. Trimming at V came to 5 bases and at J to 0 bases, leaving 11 bases not matched to a gene. The CDR3 has 17 amino acids. The CDR3 sequence is CASSAGQGLTSNYGYTF. DNA of the CDR3: TGTGCCAGCAGTGCCGGACAGGGCCTTACCTCTAACTATGGCTACACCTTC.

The V gene is TRBV3-1 (or the pseudogene TRBV3-2), the J gene TRBJ2-7, with D tentatively TRBD1 (6 bases). CDR1 LGHDT and CDR2 YNNKEL come from the germline V gene (reference sequence). There are 13 residues in the CDR3. Trimming shortened V by 6 bases and J by 0 bases, and 9 bases separated the two germline ends. This chain's CDR3 is CASRRTDSYEQYF. The CDR3 DNA follows: TGTGCCAGCAGACGGACAGACTCCTACGAGCAGTACTTC.